This T cell receptor (beta chain) was sequenced for a study of T cells in narcolepsy. General observations from the study: Same-patient CSF and blood CD4+ T cell clonotypes included HCRT-specific and TRIB2-specific autoreactive ones.

The CDR3 is made up of 15 amino acids. Trimming left V 5 bases short and J 5 bases short, with 19 bases between. In germline, CDR1 is SGHAT, CDR2 FQNNGV. Using immunoSEQ multiplex PCR, the repertoire was profiled, and TCRdb retains in-frame clones only, with some absent. The sample has 15,000 or so clones, 55% to 75% seen once; the top ten hold 11% to 15%. About this clone: The antigen remains unidentified.

The source material was CD45RA- memory CD8+ T cells from PBMCs. J is TRBJ2-7 and V is TRBV11-2; maybe TRBD1 (7 bases). The sequence was obtained from a human donor with narcolepsy. Here the CDR3 reads CASSPGGGFADEQYF. The CDR3 DNA follows: TGTGCCAGCAGCCCTGGAGGGGGCTTTGCCGACGAGCAGTACTTC.